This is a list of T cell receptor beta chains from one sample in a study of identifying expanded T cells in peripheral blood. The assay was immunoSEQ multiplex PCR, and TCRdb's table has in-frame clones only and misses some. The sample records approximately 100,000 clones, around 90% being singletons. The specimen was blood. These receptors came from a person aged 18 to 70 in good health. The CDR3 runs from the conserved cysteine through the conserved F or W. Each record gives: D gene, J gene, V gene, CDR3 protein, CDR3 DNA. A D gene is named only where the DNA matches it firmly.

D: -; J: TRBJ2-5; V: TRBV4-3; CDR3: CASSPRRSGETQYF; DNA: TGCGCCAGCAGCCCTAGGCGGTCAGGGGAGACCCAGTACTTC
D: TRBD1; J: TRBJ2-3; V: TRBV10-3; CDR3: CAISRQGASDTQYF; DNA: TGTGCCATCAGCCGACAGGGGGCGTCAGATACGCAGTATTTT
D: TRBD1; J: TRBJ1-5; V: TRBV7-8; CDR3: CASSSRDRSNQPQHF; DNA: TGTGCCAGCAGCTCCCGGGACAGGAGCAATCAGCCCCAGCATTTT
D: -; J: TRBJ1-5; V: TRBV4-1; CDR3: CASSPSSNQPQHF; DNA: TGCGCCAGCAGCCCCTCCTCCAATCAGCCCCAGCATTTT